The 25 T cell receptor beta chains below come from one sample, sequenced in a study of T cell responses to AZD1222 COVID-19 vaccine. The assay was immunoSEQ multiplex PCR, and TCRdb's table has in-frame clones only and misses some. This sample has about 130,000 clones, with roughly 91% found just once. The sample here was peripheral blood, taken 28 days after the second AZD1222 dose. These receptors were collected from an adult who received the AZD1222 COVID-19 vaccine.

The chain has TRBV4-2 and TRBJ2-1, with TRBD2 matching over 8 bases. The CDR3 runs 17 residues. Germline trimming cut 1 base from V and 7 bases from J; bases unmatched to any gene: 12. Germline assignment: CDR1 LGHNA and CDR2 YNFKEQ. The CDR3 here is CASSQGDESGRRNEQFF. The CDR3 DNA is TGTGCCAGCAGCCAAGGGGATGAGAGCGGGAGAAGGAATGAGCAGTTCTTC.

The chain employs TRBV7-9 and TRBJ2-1; D is unresolved. This CDR3 has 15 amino acids. Trimming stripped 5 bases from V and 5 bases from J, with 16 bases between. Germline-derived CDR1 and CDR2 are SEHNR and FQNEAQ (reference sequence). The CDR3 loop reads CASSPGVRADNEQFF. In DNA, the CDR3 is TGTGCCAGCAGCCCTGGGGTACGCGCAGACAATGAGCAGTTCTTC.

V usage is TRBV30 and J usage is TRBJ2-7; the match to TRBD2 covers 12 bases. CDR3 length: 14 residues. Germline V gene sequence: CDR1 GTSNPN, CDR2 SVGIG (reference sequence). V was pared by 0 bases and J by 5 bases, with 2 bases of the junction left unmatched. The CDR3 loop reads CAWSVLAGGNEQYF. CDR3 nucleotides: TGTGCCTGGAGTGTACTAGCGGGAGGCAACGAGCAGTACTTC.

J is TRBJ1-1 and V is TRBV3-1 (or the pseudogene TRBV3-2), with D perhaps TRBD1 (6 bases). Germline assignment: CDR1 LGHDT and CDR2 YNNKEL (reference sequence). The V and J ends lost 4 bases and 4 bases respectively, with 13 bases between them. The CDR3 consists of 14 residues. The chain's CDR3 is CASSLAGVGTEAFF. The DNA of the CDR3 is TGTGCCAGCAGCCTTGCAGGGGTGGGCACTGAAGCTTTCTTT.

As concerns this clone: Relative to the germline gene, one junction end is altered; a read error may explain this. The DNA of the CDR3 is TGTGCCAGCAGCCTGGGACAGGGTCGAAGCAAATTGAATTTT. Amino acids: CASSLGQGRSKLNF. The V call is TRBV7-3, the J call TRBJ1-3, with 9 bases lining up with TRBD1. Germline V CDR1 and CDR2: SGHTA, FQGTGA. CDR3 length equals 14 residues. The entire variable domain, with the rest obtained from reference TRBV7-3 and TRBJ1-3, is as follows: GAGVSQTPSNKVTEKGKYVELRCDPISGHTALYWYRQSLGQGPEFLIYFQGTGAADDSGLPNDRFFAVRPEGSVSTLKIQRTERGDSAVYLCASSLGQGRSKLNFGEGSWLTVV.

This clone was seen a few times. This chain joins TRBV7-9 and TRBJ1-2, with unresolved D. The V gene lost 0 bases and the J gene lost 4 bases, with 12 bases spanning the gap. The CDR3 is 15 residues long. Germline-derived CDR1 and CDR2 are SEHNR and FQNEAQ (reference sequence). The CDR3 region has the DNA TGTGCCAGCAGCTTAGCAAGCAGCCGCCTCTATGGCTACACCTTC. Its protein product is CASSLASSRLYGYTF.

This clone occurred a few times. The V call is TRBV10-3, the J call TRBJ1-2, with 8 bases fitting TRBD1. Germline V gene lookup returns CDR1 ENHRY and CDR2 SYGVKD. After removal of 9 bases from V and 1 base from J, the junction contained 10 bases not matched to a gene. CDR3 length: 15 residues. This CDR3 is CAMRGDRRLNYGYTF. Written as DNA, the CDR3 is TGTGCCATGAGGGGGGACAGGAGACTTAACTATGGCTACACCTTC.

The J gene is TRBJ1-1, the V gene TRBV27; no clear D. This CDR3 has 18 residues. Germline V CDR1 and CDR2: MNHEY, SMNVEV (reference sequence). V lost 3 bases and J 2 bases, leaving 22 bases between the germline ends. This CDR3 is CASSFFLGSRPSNTEAFF. In DNA, the CDR3 is TGTGCCAGCAGTTTCTTTTTGGGGTCCCGGCCCTCTAACACTGAAGCTTTCTTT.

This clone was found once. V gene TRBV25-1 combines with J gene TRBJ2-7; 7 bases map to TRBD2. V dropped 1 base and J dropped 5; count of bases not matched to a gene: 8. CDR1 and CDR2 from the germline V gene are MGHDK and SYGVNS. This CDR3 is 15 amino acids long. CDR3 protein: CASSEFRGSVDEQYF. CDR3 in DNA: TGTGCCAGCAGTGAATTTCGCGGGAGTGTGGACGAGCAGTACTTC.

The V and J genes are TRBV6-1 and TRBJ1-1; a possible D gene is TRBD1 (6 bases). Trimming shortened V by 3 bases and J by 1 base, and 15 bases separated the two germline ends. The CDR3 is made up of 16 amino acids. Germline lookup yields CDR1 MNHNS and CDR2 SASEGT. The CDR3 spells CASSDRGRPRNTEAFF. CDR3 in DNA: TGTGCCAGCAGTGACAGGGGACGACCTAGGAACACTGAAGCTTTCTTT.

This clone was seen a few times. The rearrangement joins TRBV18 to TRBJ1-2; D uncertain. Trimming shortened V by 3 bases and J by 3 bases, and 8 bases separated the two germline ends. The CDR3 loop spans 13 amino acids. Germline CDR1 KGHSH, CDR2 LQKENI. The CDR3 sequence: CASSPRMDYGYTF. The DNA for the CDR3 is TGTGCCAGCTCACCTCGGATGGACTATGGCTACACCTTC. The entire variable domain, with the rest obtained from reference TRBV18 and TRBJ1-2, is as follows: NAGVMQNPRHLVRRRGQEARLRCSPMKGHSHVYWYRQLPEEGLKFMVYLQKENIIDESGMPKERFSAEFPKEGPSILRIQQVVRGDSAAYFCASSPRMDYGYTFGSGTRLTVV.

The sample holds a few counts of this clone. This sequence joins TRBV28 and TRBJ1-2; D is possibly TRBD1 (6 bases). V was clipped by 3 bases and J by 8 bases, with 19 bases between them. The CDR3 spans 15 residues. Germline lookup yields CDR1 MDHEN and CDR2 SYDVKM. CDR3 loop: CASSFPGGPWEGYTF. The CDR3, as DNA: TGTGCCAGCAGTTTCCCCGGGGGGCCGTGGGAAGGCTACACCTTC.

This clone was seen more than once but under ten times. The chain uses TRBV6-1 and TRBJ1-5, with D perhaps TRBD1 (6 bases). The V and J ends lost 0 bases and 2 bases respectively, with 11 bases between them. Germline V gene data show CDR1 as MNHNS and CDR2 as SASEGT. The CDR3 covers 16 residues. The CDR3 bases are TGTGCCAGCAGTGAAGCCCCAGGGGTTGGCAATCAGCCCCAGCATTTT. Protein product: CASSEAPGVGNQPQHF.

This rearrangement joins TRBV6-5 to TRBJ2-7, with 10 bases that match TRBD2. Germline values: CDR1 MNHEY, CDR2 SVGAGI. Losses at the gene ends were 10 bases for V and 5 bases for J; bases not matched to a gene: 8. The CDR3 totals 13 residues. The DNA for the CDR3 is TGTGCCACAAAGCCTAGCGGGAGCAACGAGCAGTACTTC. Protein: CATKPSGSNEQYF.

The chain links TRBV5-4 to TRBJ2-7; the D gene is possibly TRBD2 (5 bases). The V gene's germline CDR1 is SGHNT and CDR2 YYREEE (reference sequence). This CDR3 is 12 amino acids long. V was pared by 3 bases and J by 5 bases, with 9 bases between. CDR3 sequence: CASSYVGNEQYF. In nucleotides, the CDR3 is TGTGCCAGCAGCTACGTCGGGAACGAGCAGTACTTC.

This rearrangement joins TRBV19 to TRBJ1-2; possibly TRBD1 for D (6 bases). The CDR3 consists of 12 residues. In germline, CDR1 is LNHDA, CDR2 SQIVND (reference sequence). V gave up 4 bases and J gave up 3 bases, with 6 bases separating them. CDR3 nucleotide sequence: TGTGCCAGTAGTAGGACAGACTATGGCTACACCTTC. This translates into CASSRTDYGYTF.

This clone was counted once. In DNA, the CDR3 is TGTGCCAGCTCACCCCAGCGACTGAACACTGAAGCTTTCTTT. Translated: CASSPQRLNTEAFF. V is TRBV18 and J is TRBJ1-1; D is unclear. The CDR3 is 14 residues long. Germline V gives CDR1 KGHSH, CDR2 LQKENI. Trimming took 3 bases from V and 0 from J, leaving 8 bases between them.

About this clone itself: Compared with germline, one end of the junction differs, possibly owing to a read error. The J gene is TRBJ2-7, the V gene TRBV28, with 7 nucleotides matching TRBD2. The CDR3 extends over 14 amino acids. Germline V gives CDR1 MDHEN, CDR2 SYDVKM. The CDR3 DNA reads as TGTGCCAGCAGACCATGGGGGGGATCCTCCGAGCAGTACTTC. Translating gives CASRPWGGSSEQYF.

The chain couples TRBV7-8 to TRBJ2-7, with 12 bases fitting TRBD2. The ends lost 5 bases at V and 3 bases at J; junction bases unmatched: 5. Germline-derived CDR1 and CDR2 are SGHVS and FQNEAQ. CDR3 length: 15 amino acids. The CDR3 coding sequence is TGTGCCAGCAGCGAAGGGACTAGCGGGCTCTACGAGCAGTACTTC. Its translation: CASSEGTSGLYEQYF.

V usage is TRBV3-1 (or the pseudogene TRBV3-2) and J usage is TRBJ2-1; 7 bases fit TRBD1. Unmatched junction bases numbered 4, after V lost 3 bases and J lost 5 bases. Per germline, CDR1 LGHDT and CDR2 YNNKEL (reference sequence). This CDR3 is 14 amino acids long. The CDR3 bases are TGTGCCAGCAGCCAGCCGACAGGGCACAATGAGCAGTTCTTC. Translating gives CASSQPTGHNEQFF.

The chain is built from TRBV5-1 and TRBJ2-2; D not resolved. Germline V gives CDR1 SGHRS, CDR2 YFSETQ. V lost 0 bases to trimming and J lost 1 base, with 4 bases between them. The CDR3 spans 14 residues. The CDR3: CASSLAGNTGELFF. DNA of the CDR3: TGCGCCAGCAGCTTGGCAGGGAACACCGGGGAGCTGTTTTTT.

The V call is TRBV20-1, the J call TRBJ2-1; D is unresolved. Trimming took off 3 bases at V and 9 bases at J, with 15 bases between the two ends. Per germline, CDR1 DFQATT and CDR2 SNEGSKA (reference sequence). The CDR3 is 13 amino acids. The CDR3 protein is CSASNPPSAEQFF. As DNA, the CDR3 is TGCAGTGCTAGTAACCCCCCTAGTGCTGAGCAGTTCTTC.

The chain employs TRBV5-4 and TRBJ2-1, with unresolved D. Trimming removed 5 bases at V and 0 bases at J, with 6 bases between. The CDR3 is 13 residues long. The germline CDR1 and CDR2 sequences are SGHNT and YYREEE (reference sequence). The CDR3 sequence: CASRTDSYNEQFF. Here the CDR3 DNA reads TGTGCCAGCAGGACGGACTCCTACAATGAGCAGTTCTTC.

This chain uses TRBV18 with TRBJ2-1; D not certain. V lost 10 bases and J 2 bases, leaving 12 bases between the germline ends. The V gene's germline CDR1 is KGHSH and CDR2 LQKENI. CDR3 length: 13 amino acids. CDR3 in amino acids: CATSYSTYNEQFF. The DNA for the CDR3 is TGTGCCACCTCTTACAGCACCTACAATGAGCAGTTCTTC. The variable domain in full, completed from reference TRBV18 and TRBJ2-1, reads NAGVMQNPRHLVRRRGQEARLRCSPMKGHSHVYWYRQLPEEGLKFMVYLQKENIIDESGMPKERFSAEFPKEGPSILRIQQVVRGDSAAYFCATSYSTYNEQFFGPGTRLTVL.

The gene calls are TRBV4-2 and TRBJ1-2, with D unresolved. CDR3 length: 13 residues. Trimming left V 2 bases short and J 2 bases short, with 6 bases between. Per germline, CDR1 LGHNA and CDR2 YNFKEQ. The CDR3 is CASSQFSNYGYTF. The CDR3 DNA follows: TGTGCCAGCAGCCAATTTTCAAACTATGGCTACACCTTC.